A single sample is the source of the 24 T cell receptor beta chains below, sequenced in a study of graft-versus-host responses after intestinal transplantation (dated by TCRdb to the early 2020s). The library was obtained by the immunoSEQ multiplex PCR assay. The table was pulled from immuneACCESS by TCRdb, which kept in-frame rearrangements only. Such tables lose some clones; where checked, under half of the loss comes from unresolved V genes, and the rest has no known cause. The sample table records about 120,000 clones; 90% to 95% of these occur just once. The ten top clones hold more than 0.1% of the sample. No antigens are known for them. The sample's time point, from its label and the paper: cells obtained before transplantation from donor or recipient. The specimen was unstimulated CD4+ T cells sorted from spleen or lymph node cells, collected before intestinal transplant. These receptors all come from a human donor who received an intestinal transplant.

The chain recombines TRBV5-8 with TRBJ2-7; D is tentatively TRBD1 or TRBD2 (5 bases each). The CDR3 contains 13 residues. V was cut by 6 bases and J by 0 bases, with 10 bases left in between. The germline gives CDR1 SGHTS, CDR2 YDEGEE. The CDR3 here is CASTGLTSYEQYF. CDR3 bases: TGTGCCAGCACGGGGCTAACCTCCTACGAGCAGTACTTC.

The chain couples TRBV28 to TRBJ2-2; possibly TRBD2 for D (6 bases). The germline V gene encodes CDR1 MDHEN and CDR2 SYDVKM. The CDR3 consists of 15 residues. Trimming stripped 4 bases from V and 4 bases from J, with 13 bases between. The CDR3, as DNA: TGTGCCAGCAGTTCCCCCGGACTACTCACCGGGGAGCTGTTTTTT. This codes for CASSSPGLLTGELFF.

The chain links TRBV10-1 to TRBJ2-7; D is unresolved. The CDR3 consists of 17 residues. The ends were cut back, 2 bases at V and 4 bases at J, with 21 bases in the middle. The germline gives CDR1 WNHNN, CDR2 SYGVQD (reference sequence). DNA of the CDR3: TGCGCCAGCAGTGAGGTGCGGTTAAGCGTAACAAAATACGAGCAGTACTTC. Residues: CASSEVRLSVTKYEQYF.

This clone was observed a few times. The chain links TRBV21-1 to TRBJ2-5; no DNA check was done on the table's D call, TRBD2. TRBJ2-7 matches the DNA end more closely, so the J call is doubtful. TRBV21-1 is labeled a pseudogene. The CDR3 has 16 residues. CDR3 sequence: CASSKKSGGSGYEQYF. The DNA of the CDR3 is TGTGCCAGCAGCAAAAAGTCGGGCGGGAGTGGTTACGAGCAGTACTTC.

The chain carries TRBV6-5 and TRBJ2-4; no definite D call. Germline V gene data show CDR1 as MNHEY and CDR2 as SVGAGI. The CDR3 sequence is 15 residues long. The germline V and J ends were trimmed by 6 bases and 1 base, with 13 bases remaining between them. CDR3 amino acids: CASRAEPGAKNIQYF. For the CDR3, the DNA is TGTGCCAGCAGGGCGGAACCTGGGGCCAAAAACATTCAGTACTTC.

The chain has TRBV18 and TRBJ2-1; 12 bases agree with TRBD2. V shed 0 bases and J 8 bases; nucleotides not matched to a gene: 8. The CDR3 contains 17 residues. CDR1 is KGHSH, CDR2 LQKENI, per germline. The CDR3 sequence is CASSPPASGRARDEQFF. Written as DNA, the CDR3 is TGTGCCAGCTCACCACCGGCTAGCGGGAGGGCCAGGGATGAGCAGTTCTTC.

The chain joins TRBV6-5 to TRBJ1-2; TRBD1 is a possible D gene (6 bases). In germline, CDR1 is MNHEY, CDR2 SVGAGI. Between the trimmed V and J ends, which lost 4 bases and 4 bases, there was a span of 19 bases. This CDR3 region has 16 residues. This chain's CDR3 is CASSSRPGTMVYGYTF. The DNA of the CDR3 is TGTGCCAGCAGTTCCCGTCCCGGGACAATGGTCTATGGCTACACCTTC.

The chain recombines TRBV30 with TRBJ1-1; weak D call: TRBD1 (5 bases). Germline CDR1 is GTSNPN and CDR2 is SVGIG (reference sequence). CDR3 length: 15 amino acids. The ends were cut back, 3 bases at V and 2 bases at J, with 16 bases in the middle. The CDR3 sequence: CAWRRFRAGNTEAFF. The CDR3 bases are TGTGCCTGGAGACGCTTCAGGGCGGGAAACACTGAAGCTTTCTTT.

The chain employs TRBV7-9 and TRBJ1-1, with D unresolved. Germline-derived CDR1 and CDR2 are SEHNR and FQNEAQ (reference sequence). The length of the CDR3 is 14 residues. Trimming took off 5 bases at V and 1 base at J, with 11 bases between the two ends. This CDR3 is CASSHLTRNTEAFF. CDR3 coding DNA: TGTGCCAGCAGCCATCTGACACGGAACACTGAAGCTTTCTTT.

The chain has TRBV6-5 and TRBJ2-7, with D possibly matching TRBD1 (6 bases). Trimming left V 5 bases short and J 3 bases short, with 11 bases between. Germline-derived CDR1 and CDR2 are MNHEY and SVGAGI. CDR3 length: 13 residues. The CDR3 reads CASSEDRNYEQYF. The CDR3 nucleotides are TGTGCCAGCAGTGAGGACAGAAACTACGAGCAGTACTTC.

The rearrangement links TRBV28 to TRBJ1-1; 8 bases are shared with TRBD1. This CDR3 has 14 amino acids. Germline CDR1 and CDR2: MDHEN and SYDVKM. Trimming at V came to 6 bases and at J to 6 bases, leaving 9 bases not matched to a gene. CDR3 sequence: CASSPGQGGSEAFF. DNA for the CDR3: TGTGCCAGCAGCCCAGGACAGGGTGGGTCTGAAGCTTTCTTT.

This sequence joins TRBV5-1 and TRBJ2-5, with 16 nucleotides matching TRBD2. The J segment lost 7 bases and the V segment lost 0 bases, leaving 9 bases of the junction unmatched. Germline V gene data show CDR1 as SGHRS and CDR2 as YFSETQ. The CDR3 consists of 18 residues. The DNA of the CDR3 is TGCGCCAGCAGCTTGGACCCCCTTGGGACTAGCGGGGGGGGGACCCAGTACTTC. Translating gives CASSLDPLGTSGGGTQYF.

The rearrangement links TRBV7-3 to TRBJ2-5; TRBD2 matches 14 bases. The CDR3 totals 17 residues. The trim removed 5 bases at V and 5 bases at J, leaving 10 bases unmatched. From germline, CDR1 is SGHTA and CDR2 FQGTGA. The CDR3 DNA reads TGTGCCAGCAGCCCAGGGGGACTAGCGGGAGTTGGGGAGACCCAGTACTTC. Encoded protein: CASSPGGLAGVGETQYF.

This sequence joins TRBV7-9 and TRBJ2-1, with 8 positions matching TRBD2. J was trimmed by 9 bases and V by 2 bases; bases with no gene match: 3. This CDR3 contains 13 residues. Germline CDR1 reads SEHNR; CDR2 reads FQNEAQ (reference sequence). The CDR3 loop is CASSLSGSSEQFF. For the CDR3, the DNA is TGTGCCAGCAGCTTAAGCGGGAGTAGTGAGCAGTTCTTC.

The CDR3 region has the DNA TGCGCCAGCAGCCCGAGTGGGGTGCAAGAGACCCAGTACTTC. Its protein product is CASSPSGVQETQYF. The chain couples TRBV5-1 to TRBJ2-5; D unresolved. Germline V CDR1 and CDR2: SGHRS, YFSETQ. Trimming pared 4 bases from V and 2 bases from J, leaving 12 bases between. There are 14 residues in the CDR3.

This sequence joins TRBV29-1 and TRBJ1-2, with D maybe TRBD1 (5 bases). Trimming cost V 3 bases and J 0 bases, with 14 bases left between them. Germline V gene lookup returns CDR1 SQVTM and CDR2 ANQGSEA. The length of the CDR3 is 15 residues. The CDR3 DNA reads TGCAGCGTTGAGGGGGGTACCTCTACTAACTATGGCTACACCTTC. Its translation is CSVEGGTSTNYGYTF.

V gene TRBV29-1 combines with J gene TRBJ2-3; 7 nucleotides line up with TRBD2. The CDR3 sequence is 14 residues long. J lost 1 base, V lost 3 bases, and 4 bases had no gene match. Germline lookup yields CDR1 SQVTM and CDR2 ANQGSEA. The CDR3 loop reads CSVDESGGTDTQYF. CDR3 coding DNA: TGCAGCGTTGACGAGAGCGGGGGCACAGATACGCAGTATTTT.

J is TRBJ2-7 and V is TRBV11-3, with TRBD2 as a possible D gene (5 bases). Looked up from germline, CDR1 is SGHNT and CDR2 is YENEEA. This CDR3 has 13 residues. Trimming stripped 1 base from V and 4 bases from J, with 8 bases between. CDR3 sequence: CASSLVRGYEQYF. The CDR3 DNA is TGTGCCAGCAGCTTAGTACGGGGTTACGAGCAGTACTTC.

As regards this clone: Different DNA sequences within this sample yield the same CDR3. The chain couples TRBV27 to TRBJ1-5; 7 bases line up with TRBD1. J lost 0 bases, V lost 2 bases, and 1 base had no gene match. CDR1 and CDR2 (germline): MNHEY, SMNVEV (reference sequence). This CDR3 region has 15 residues. The CDR3 DNA is TGTGCCAGCAGTTTAGACAGGGTTAGCAATCAGCCCCAGCATTTT. The encoded protein is CASSLDRVSNQPQHF.

This clone showed up just once. The genes are TRBV6-5 and TRBJ1-1; the D is unclear. CDR3 length equals 15 residues. Germline values: CDR1 MNHEY, CDR2 SVGAGI. V shed 3 bases and J shed 2 bases, with 13 bases lying between them. The DNA of the CDR3 is TGTGCCAGCAGTTATGTTGGATTTGGTAACACTGAAGCTTTCTTT. Residues: CASSYVGFGNTEAFF.

The V and J genes are TRBV5-8 and TRBJ1-5; 7 bases agree with TRBD1. The length of the CDR3 is 15 residues. The germline V gene has CDR1 SGHTS and CDR2 YDEGEE. J lost 1 base, V lost 2 bases, and 3 bases had no gene match. The CDR3 region is CASSFWTGSNQPQHF. The CDR3 nucleotides read TGTGCCAGCAGCTTTTGGACAGGCAGCAATCAGCCCCAGCATTTT. The variable domain in full, completed from reference TRBV5-8 and TRBJ1-5, reads EAGVTQSPTHLIKTRGQQATLRCSPISGHTSVYWYQQALGLGLQFLLWYDEGEERNRGNFPPRFSGRQFPNYSSELNVNALELEDSALYLCASSFWTGSNQPQHFGDGTRLSIL.

The genes are TRBV4-2 and TRBJ2-5; TRBD2 agrees at 7 bases. The CDR3 spans 15 residues. V shed 1 base and J 4 bases; nucleotides not matched to a gene: 6. Germline values: CDR1 LGHNA, CDR2 YNFKEQ. CDR3 coding DNA: TGTGCCAGCAGCCAAGGCGGCGGGGGTTCAGAGACCCAGTACTTC. This translates into CASSQGGGGSETQYF.

This clone was seen a few times. The chain carries TRBV9 and TRBJ1-4; D not certain. Between the trimmed V and J ends, which lost 0 bases and 7 bases, there was a span of 7 bases. CDR1 and CDR2 from the germline V gene are SGDLS and YYNGEE. This CDR3 comprises 13 residues. In DNA, the CDR3 is TGTGCCAGCAGCGTAGGGTTTGGTGAAAAACTGTTTTTT. As protein: CASSVGFGEKLFF.

This chain uses TRBV6-4 with TRBJ1-5, with no clear D. The CDR3 totals 14 residues. Trimming pared 1 base from V and 2 bases from J, leaving 6 bases between. Germline-derived CDR1 and CDR2 are MRHNA and SNTAGT. The CDR3 here is CASSDYLGNQPQHF. As DNA, the CDR3 is TGTGCCAGCAGTGACTATTTGGGCAATCAGCCCCAGCATTTT.